What follows are 31 T cell receptor beta chains derived from one specimen sequenced in a study of post-analysis software for immune sequencing data (dated by TCRdb to the mid-2010s). Overall study results and their limits: A handful of TRBV segments, including TRBV5-6, TRBV5-1 and TRBV20-1, were significantly more frequent in patients than controls.

The library was made by PCR. The sequencer listed for this sample is Illumina HiSeq 2500. Unique molecular identifiers were incorporated into TCR beta cDNA libraries to reduce PCR and sequencing biases. TCRdb handled the public reads itself, with Q25 trimming in fastp and clone calling in MiXCR, and kept productive beta chains. Duplicate CDR3 protein sequences are folded into a single record with the most common DNA and genes. The sample data list some 700,000 distinct CDR3 sequences, and 55% to 70% of these were observed just once. The top ten hold approximately 10% of the sample. Which antigens these TCRs recognize remains unknown. The sequenced material came from blood. These TCRs come from a girl aged 2-10 years with multiple sclerosis.

On this clonotype itself: A read error may produce the germline difference seen at one junction end. The rearrangement uses TRBV7-3 and TRBJ1-1, with TRBD1 matching over 9 bases. The V gene's germline CDR1 is SGHTA and CDR2 FQGTGA. This CDR3 comprises 15 residues. The CDR3 protein is CASSVTGTGISEAFF. CDR3 in DNA: TGTGCCAGCAGCGTAACCGGGACAGGGATTTCTGAAGCTTTCTTT.

This chain uses TRBV5-6 with TRBJ2-5; 8 nucleotides match TRBD1. The DNA matches TRBJ2-7 better at its end, which makes the J call doubtful. The length of the CDR3 is 14 residues. Germline assignment: CDR1 SGHDT and CDR2 YYEEEE. CDR3 sequence (DNA): TGTGCCAGCAGCACCGGGACAGGACAATACGAGCAGTACTTC. It yields the protein CASSTGTGQYEQYF.

This sequence joins TRBV12-3 or TRBV12-4 and TRBJ2-5, with TRBD2 matching over 11 bases. The CDR3 loop spans 15 amino acids. V trimming: 2 bases; J trimming: 4 bases; junction bases outside the gene matches: 3. The CDR3 reads CASSLTSGGPETQYF. CDR3 sequence (DNA): TGTGCCAGCAGTTTAACTAGCGGGGGACCAGAGACCCAGTACTTC.

The V call is TRBV28, the J call TRBJ1-2; TRBD1 is a possible D gene (6 bases). CDR3 length: 14 amino acids. Germline-derived CDR1 and CDR2 are MDHEN and SYDVKM. Trimming took off 7 bases at V and 8 bases at J, with 20 bases between the two ends. The CDR3 bases are TGTGCCAGCAACCGAAGGGGGGACTTGCGAGGCTACACCTTC. Protein: CASNRRGDLRGYTF.

This chain connects TRBV29-1 to TRBJ2-1; 8 bases are shared with TRBD2. Losses at the gene ends were 3 bases for V and 6 bases for J; bases not matched to a gene: 7. From germline, CDR1 is SQVTM and CDR2 ANQGSEA. The CDR3 loop spans 14 amino acids. Written as DNA, the CDR3 is TGCAGCGTTGACGGGGGGGGTCCAATCAATGAGCAGTTCTTC. Protein: CSVDGGGPINEQFF.

This clonotype occurred many times. V usage is TRBV5-1 and J usage is TRBJ2-7; a weak D match, TRBD1 (5 bases). The CDR3 runs 13 residues. With 2 bases removed from V and 3 bases from J, the gap between germline ends came to 9 bases. CDR1 SGHRS and CDR2 YFSETQ come from the germline V gene. CDR3 in DNA: TGCGCCAGCAGCTTTGGAACAGGCTACGAGCAGTACTTC. This encodes CASSFGTGYEQYF. The whole variable domain, remainder taken from reference TRBV5-1 and TRBJ2-7, is KAGVTQTPRYLIKTRGQQVTLSCSPISGHRSVSWYQQTPGQGLQFLFEYFSETQRNKGNFPGRFSGRQFSNSRSEMNVSTLELGDSALYLCASSFGTGYEQYFGPGTRLTVT.

The genes are TRBV20-1 and TRBJ2-1; 7 positions match TRBD1. The ends lost 3 bases at V and 4 bases at J; junction bases unmatched: 9. CDR3 length equals 15 residues. Germline CDR1 reads DFQATT; CDR2 reads SNEGSKA (reference sequence). The CDR3 loop reads CSARNSGTEYNEQFF. The CDR3, as DNA: TGCAGTGCTAGGAATTCCGGGACAGAGTACAATGAGCAGTTCTTC.

This clonotype was picked up a small number of times. The chain joins TRBV20-1 to TRBJ2-3; 10 bases agree with TRBD2. J was trimmed by 2 bases and V by 5 bases; bases with no gene match: 4. This CDR3 is 14 amino acids long. Germline V CDR1 and CDR2: DFQATT, SNEGSKA (reference sequence). The CDR3 reads CSAPGLADTDTQYF. For the CDR3, the DNA is TGCAGTGCTCCTGGACTAGCGGACACAGATACGCAGTATTTT.

This clonotype was seen only once. V usage is TRBV6-2 or TRBV6-3 and J usage is TRBJ1-2, with 7 bases identical to TRBD1. The junction had 8 bases not matched to a gene; V was cut back by 5 bases and J by 8 bases. This CDR3 contains 13 residues. Germline values: CDR1 MNHEY, CDR2 SVGEGT. CDR3 sequence (DNA): TGTGCCAGCAGTACAGGGGTATCGAGAGGCTACACCTTC. Translated, it gives CASSTGVSRGYTF.

The V gene is TRBV28, the J gene TRBJ2-5; unclear D gene. The CDR3 is 14 amino acids. Trimming removed 3 bases from V and 4 bases from J, with 12 bases in between. Germline-derived CDR1 and CDR2 are MDHEN and SYDVKM. This CDR3 is CASSFRSIGETQYF. In nucleotides, the CDR3 is TGTGCCAGCAGTTTCCGGTCAATCGGAGAGACCCAGTACTTC.

This chain joins TRBV2 and TRBJ2-5, with D unclear. V was clipped by 4 bases and J by 2 bases, with 20 bases between them. The CDR3 runs to 17 residues. The germline gives CDR1 SNHLY, CDR2 FYNNEI. CDR3 DNA sequence: TGTGCCAGCAGTGGAACTCACCATCTCGTACCACAAGAGACCCAGTACTTC. Encoded protein: CASSGTHHLVPQETQYF.

The chain joins TRBV2 to TRBJ1-5; the match to TRBD1 covers 10 bases. V lost 5 bases to trimming and J lost 3 bases; unmatched junction nucleotides: 10. CDR3 size: 17 residues. Per germline, CDR1 SNHLY and CDR2 FYNNEI. CDR3 in amino acids: CASSPGTGAPINQPQHF. The CDR3 DNA is TGTGCCAGCAGTCCCGGGACAGGGGCACCAATCAATCAGCCCCAGCATTTT.

This clonotype appeared a single time. CDR3 nucleotides: TGTGCCAGCAGCGCTAGTGGACTAGCGCACTACGAGCAGTACTTC. Amino acids: CASSASGLAHYEQYF. The V gene is TRBV7-9, the J gene TRBJ2-7; TRBD2 matches 9 bases. CDR3 length equals 15 residues. V was clipped by 5 bases and J by 3 bases; unmatched bases: 8. Germline V gives CDR1 SEHNR, CDR2 FQNEAQ (reference sequence).

This clonotype was seen only a few times. The V and J genes are TRBV24-1 and TRBJ1-1; a possible D gene is TRBD1 (6 bases). Deletions cut 2 bases from V and 6 bases from J, with 12 bases between. Germline assignment: CDR1 KGHDR and CDR2 SFDVKD. The CDR3 runs 14 residues. The CDR3 DNA sequence: TGTGCCACCAGTGATTCCCAGGGGCAGGCTGAAGCTTTCTTT. Translation: CATSDSQGQAEAFF.

The V call is TRBV3-1, the J call TRBJ2-1; D unresolved. With 0 bases removed from V and 0 bases from J, the gap between germline ends came to 9 bases. Per the germline V gene, CDR1 is LGHDT and CDR2 is YNNKEL (reference sequence). CDR3 size: 16 residues. CDR3 sequence reads: CASSQEARSSYNEQFF. For the CDR3, the DNA is TGTGCCAGCAGCCAAGAAGCCCGGAGCTCCTACAATGAGCAGTTCTTC.

In its sample, this clonotype was seen a few times. The chain joins TRBV20-1 to TRBJ1-2, with unresolved D. This CDR3 has 10 amino acids. V dropped 7 bases and J dropped 2 bases, with 5 bases sitting between them. From germline, CDR1 is DFQATT and CDR2 SNEGSKA (reference sequence). In nucleotides, the CDR3 is TGCAGTGTGCCGAACTATGGCTACACCTTC. Protein: CSVPNYGYTF.

This clonotype turned up a few times. This chain joins TRBV12-3 or TRBV12-4 and TRBJ1-5; D not resolved. The length of the CDR3 is 10 residues. V was trimmed by 11 bases and J by 5 bases, leaving 7 bases between them. This CDR3 reads CASLHQPQHF. CDR3 DNA sequence: TGTGCCTCTTTGCATCAGCCCCAGCATTTT.

The chain recombines TRBV12-3 or TRBV12-4 with TRBJ1-2; TRBD1 matches at 11 bases. CDR3 length: 15 residues. J lost 6 bases, V lost 5 bases, and 8 bases had no gene match. CDR3 in amino acids: CASSPTMDRGHGYTF. The CDR3 DNA reads as TGTGCCAGCAGTCCGACTATGGACAGGGGGCATGGCTACACCTTC.

This sequence joins TRBV29-1 and TRBJ1-2, with 10 positions matching TRBD1. This CDR3 contains 13 residues. Germline V CDR1 and CDR2: SQVTM, ANQGSEA. The J segment lost 1 base and the V segment lost 6 bases, leaving 2 bases of the junction unmatched. This chain's CDR3 is CSVGTGVNYGYTF. DNA for the CDR3: TGCAGCGTGGGGACAGGGGTTAACTATGGCTACACCTTC.

V usage is TRBV5-1 and J usage is TRBJ2-1, with 9 bases identical to TRBD1. Germline CDR1 SGHRS, CDR2 YFSETQ. This CDR3 spans 13 amino acids. Germline trimming cut 7 bases from V and 9 bases from J; bases unmatched to any gene: 8. As DNA, the CDR3 is TGCGCCAGCTCGATGGGGGGACAGGGTGAGCAGTTCTTC. This codes for CASSMGGQGEQFF.

This rearrangement joins TRBV5-1 to TRBJ2-4, with no clear D. The J call is in doubt because the DNA end fits TRBJ2-7 better. Germline-derived CDR1 and CDR2 are SGHRS and YFSETQ. This CDR3 comprises 15 residues. CDR3 coding DNA: TGCGCCAGCAGCTTGGATCCGGGTAGAGAGGACGAGCAGTACTTC. Protein sequence: CASSLDPGREDEQYF.

The V call is TRBV14, the J call TRBJ2-1, with 8 bases matching TRBD2. Germline CDR1 reads SGHDN; CDR2 reads FVKESK. The V gene end was trimmed by 3 bases and the J gene end by 7 bases; junction bases not matched to a gene: 11. This CDR3 region has 16 residues. Here the CDR3 reads CASSQELAGIRNEQFF. DNA for the CDR3: TGTGCCAGCAGCCAGGAATTAGCGGGAATAAGGAATGAGCAGTTCTTC.

The genes are TRBV25-1 and TRBJ1-2, with 12 nucleotides matching TRBD1. The CDR3 totals 16 residues. Germline assignment: CDR1 MGHDK and CDR2 SYGVNS. The V gene end was trimmed by 5 bases and the J gene end by 8 bases; junction bases not matched to a gene: 12. The CDR3 nucleotides are TGTGCCAGCAGTTCCACCGGGACAGGGGGCGCTTACGGCTACACCTTC. It codes for CASSSTGTGGAYGYTF.

This rearrangement joins TRBV20-1 to TRBJ2-7, with 7 bases identical to TRBD1. The V segment lost 1 base and the J segment 3 bases; nucleotides outside the gene matches: 3. Germline CDR1 and CDR2: DFQATT and SNEGSKA (reference sequence). The CDR3 contains 13 residues. The CDR3 nucleotides read TGCAGTGCTAGAGGGGGACAGAGCTACGAGCAGTACTTC. This encodes CSARGGQSYEQYF.

V is TRBV3-1 and J is TRBJ2-5, with D perhaps given as TRBD1 or TRBD2 (5 bases each). Germline CDR1 reads LGHDT; CDR2 reads YNNKEL (reference sequence). CDR3 length equals 14 residues. V lost 4 bases, J lost 5 bases, and 14 bases lay in between. CDR3 coding DNA: TGTGCCAGCAGCCTCGGGGCCCCCGGGGAGACCCAGTACTTC. Amino acids: CASSLGAPGETQYF.

The genes are TRBV10-3 and TRBJ2-7, with D tentatively TRBD1 (5 bases). This CDR3 is built from 15 residues. The V gene lost 2 bases and the J gene lost 2 bases, with 13 bases spanning the gap. Looked up from germline, CDR1 is ENHRY and CDR2 is SYGVKD. The CDR3 bases are TGTGCCATCAGTGAGACGACAGTAAAGCCCTACGAGCAGTACTTC. Translating it yields CAISETTVKPYEQYF.

This sequence joins TRBV20-1 and TRBJ2-1, with 9 bases lining up with TRBD2. V shed 5 bases and J 8 bases; nucleotides not matched to a gene: 13. The CDR3 is 15 residues long. The V gene's germline CDR1 is DFQATT and CDR2 SNEGSKA (reference sequence). The CDR3 spells CSAQTDSGSAHEQFF. In DNA form, the CDR3 reads TGCAGTGCTCAGACCGATAGCGGGAGTGCCCATGAGCAGTTCTTC.

The chain joins TRBV6-2 or TRBV6-3 to TRBJ2-5; D remains ambiguous. CDR1 and CDR2 from the germline V gene are MNHEY and SVGEGT. CDR3 length equals 12 residues. Trimming took off 7 bases at V and 5 bases at J, with 11 bases between the two ends. The CDR3 sequence is CASTPPSETQYF. The CDR3 DNA reads as TGTGCCAGCACCCCTCCGTCGGAGACCCAGTACTTC.

The rearrangement links TRBV29-1 to TRBJ2-1; D may be TRBD1 (6 bases). CDR3 length: 18 residues. Trimming shortened V by 6 bases and J by 4 bases, and 28 bases separated the two germline ends. From germline, CDR1 is SQVTM and CDR2 ANQGSEA. The chain's CDR3 is CSVLIGQWNRFTYNEQFF. The CDR3 bases are TGCAGCGTCCTCATAGGACAGTGGAACCGTTTCACTTACAATGAGCAGTTCTTC.

In regard to this clonotype: One end of the junction varies from germline; a read error may be responsible. This chain joins TRBV12-3 or TRBV12-4 and TRBJ2-7, with D possibly being TRBD2 (5 bases). There are 13 residues in the CDR3. As DNA, the CDR3 is TGTGCCAGCAGGTTAGAGGGAATCGGCGAGCAGTACTTC. Its translation: CASRLEGIGEQYF.

The chain links TRBV20-1 to TRBJ2-1; 14 bases match TRBD2. The CDR3 loop spans 15 amino acids. Germline assignment: CDR1 DFQATT and CDR2 SNEGSKA (reference sequence). Germline trimming cut 5 bases from V and 7 bases from J; bases unmatched to any gene: 7. The CDR3 bases are TGCAGTGCTGCCGGTCGGACTAGCGGGAGGAATGAGCAGTTCTTC. Translating gives CSAAGRTSGRNEQFF.